Listed below are T cell receptor beta chains from one sample, sequenced in a study of blood T cell repertoires in COVID-19. The table came from immunoSEQ multiplex PCR; TCRdb's copy has only in-frame clones and leaves some out. The sample consists of hundreds of thousands of clones, around nine tenths of them appearing once. Sequences were obtained from peripheral blood. The origin of the receptors is a woman between 18 and 29 years old who had recovered from COVID-19. CDR3s include the opening cysteine and the closing phenylalanine or tryptophan. A D gene is named only where the DNA matches it firmly. Expanded clones are given a class, and other clones once, few, many or no size at all.

abundance: NA; j_gene: TRBJ2-5; d_gene: NA; v_gene: TRBV28; len: 15; CDR3nt: TGTGCCAGCAGTCTTATAGGACAGGGAGGGGAGACCCAGTACTTC; CDR3aa: CASSLIGQGGETQYF
abundance: NA; j_gene: TRBJ2-1; d_gene: TRBD2; v_gene: TRBV7-9; len: 16; CDR3nt: TGTGCCAGCAGCCCACCCCTGGGACTAGCAGACAATGAGCAGTTCTTC; CDR3aa: CASSPPLGLADNEQFF
abundance: NA; j_gene: TRBJ1-3; d_gene: NA; v_gene: TRBV28; len: 15; CDR3nt: TGTGCCAGCAGTTTAAAGAGGGCCTCTGGAAACACCATATATTTT; CDR3aa: CASSLKRASGNTIYF
abundance: NA; j_gene: TRBJ2-1; d_gene: TRBD1; v_gene: TRBV6-5; len: 15; CDR3nt: TGTGCCAGCGGAGTGTGGGGACAGGGTAAAAATGAGCAGTTCTTC; CDR3aa: CASGVWGQGKNEQFF
abundance: NA; j_gene: TRBJ2-1; d_gene: TRBD1; v_gene: TRBV9; len: 16; CDR3nt: TGTGCCAGCAGCGTAGCTAAGGCAGGGGGCAGGGATGAGCAGTTCTTC; CDR3aa: CASSVAKAGGRDEQFF
abundance: NA; j_gene: TRBJ2-3; d_gene: TRBD2; v_gene: TRBV4-3; len: 17; CDR3nt: TGCGCCAGCAGCCAAGCCCCCGTGGCGGGAGGCCGGAATACGCAGTATTTT; CDR3aa: CASSQAPVAGGRNTQYF
abundance: NA; j_gene: TRBJ2-1; d_gene: NA; v_gene: TRBV10-1; len: 14; CDR3nt: TGCGCCAGCAGCCCCCCCGACAGGCCCAATGAGCAGTTCTTC; CDR3aa: CASSPPDRPNEQFF
abundance: NA; j_gene: TRBJ2-3; d_gene: TRBD1; v_gene: TRBV5-1; len: 14; CDR3nt: TGCGCCAGCAGCTTGGGACAGGGACCAGATACGCAGTATTTT; CDR3aa: CASSLGQGPDTQYF
abundance: NA; j_gene: TRBJ1-5; d_gene: NA; v_gene: TRBV27; len: 16; CDR3nt: TGTGCCAGCAGTTTAGGTGCTGGGACTTTCAATCAGCCCCAGCATTTT; CDR3aa: CASSLGAGTFNQPQHF
abundance: NA; j_gene: TRBJ2-3; d_gene: TRBD1; v_gene: TRBV24-1; len: 13; CDR3nt: TGTGCCACCAGTGACCAGGGGGCAGATACGCAGTATTTT; CDR3aa: CATSDQGADTQYF
abundance: NA; j_gene: TRBJ1-1; d_gene: TRBD1; v_gene: TRBV5-6; len: 17; CDR3nt: TGTGCCAGCAGTCGTTCGCGGACAGGGGTTATGAACACTGAAGCTTTCTTT; CDR3aa: CASSRSRTGVMNTEAFF
abundance: NA; j_gene: TRBJ2-6; d_gene: NA; v_gene: TRBV6-1; len: 19; CDR3nt: TGTGCCAGCAGTGAATTGTACAGGGACCCTCCCTCTGGGGCCAACGTCCTGACTTTC; CDR3aa: CASSELYRDPPSGANVLTF
abundance: NA; j_gene: TRBJ1-2; d_gene: NA; v_gene: TRBV6-2/TRBV6-3; len: 16; CDR3nt: TGTGCCAGCAGTTACTCGACGGCCATGACAGTTCGTGGCTACACCTTC; CDR3aa: CASSYSTAMTVRGYTF
abundance: once; j_gene: TRBJ2-2; d_gene: TRBD2; v_gene: TRBV15; len: 17; CDR3nt: TGTGCCACCAGCAAGGGACTAGCGGGAGTTGGCACCGGGGAGCTGTTTTTT; CDR3aa: CATSKGLAGVGTGELFF
abundance: NA; j_gene: TRBJ1-1; d_gene: NA; v_gene: TRBV7-9; len: 14; CDR3nt: TGTGCCAGCAGCTTTGTCAGGTCGGTGACTGAAGCTTTCTTT; CDR3aa: CASSFVRSVTEAFF
abundance: NA; j_gene: TRBJ2-1; d_gene: NA; v_gene: TRBV14; len: 12; CDR3nt: TGTGCCAGCAGCCCTAGGAGCAATGAGCAGTTCTTC; CDR3aa: CASSPRSNEQFF
abundance: NA; j_gene: TRBJ2-3; d_gene: TRBD1; v_gene: TRBV24-1; len: 19; CDR3nt: TGTGCCACCAGTGATTTGCTACCCGGGACAGGGAGTTTTGCAGATACGCAGTATTTT; CDR3aa: CATSDLLPGTGSFADTQYF
abundance: once; j_gene: TRBJ1-5; d_gene: NA; v_gene: TRBV7-8; len: 16; CDR3nt: TGTGCCAGCAGCTTGTCCCCTTCAGGGTGGGATCAGCCCCAGCATTTT; CDR3aa: CASSLSPSGWDQPQHF
abundance: NA; j_gene: TRBJ1-1; d_gene: TRBD1; v_gene: TRBV4-1; len: 17; CDR3nt: TGCGCCAGCAGCCAACGTACCGGGACAGGGATAGGGACTGAAGCTTTCTTT; CDR3aa: CASSQRTGTGIGTEAFF
abundance: NA; j_gene: TRBJ1-2; d_gene: NA; v_gene: TRBV27; len: 15; CDR3nt: TGTGCCAGCAGTTCAATTGCGGGGGCAGGGCCTCTCAGCACCTTC; CDR3aa: CASSSIAGAGPLSTF